This TCR beta chain appears in the sequencing data of a study of CD8+ T cells in alopecia areata. General study points: With patients, TCR sharing proved less clear than in mice, a difference possibly related to HLA.

This CDR3 has 15 amino acids. Germline loops: CDR1 SGHRS, CDR2 YFSETQ. The V gene lost 4 bases and the J gene lost 0 bases, with 10 bases spanning the gap. Following RNA extraction, reverse transcription yielded cDNA that acted as the sequencing template. Sequenced by immunoSEQ multiplex PCR; TCRdb stores in-frame clones only, minus some. Of 110,000 or so clones listed, approximately 58% are singletons. To note about this clone: Its antigen is still unknown.

The V call is TRBV5-1, the J call TRBJ2-2, with TRBD2 as a possible D gene (6 bases). This TCR came from a human donor in good health. Sequencing used CD4+ T cells sorted from blood. CDR3 sequence (DNA): TGCGCCAGCAGCGCGGGGACGGCGAACACCGGGGAGCTGTTTTTT. Amino acid sequence: CASSAGTANTGELFF.